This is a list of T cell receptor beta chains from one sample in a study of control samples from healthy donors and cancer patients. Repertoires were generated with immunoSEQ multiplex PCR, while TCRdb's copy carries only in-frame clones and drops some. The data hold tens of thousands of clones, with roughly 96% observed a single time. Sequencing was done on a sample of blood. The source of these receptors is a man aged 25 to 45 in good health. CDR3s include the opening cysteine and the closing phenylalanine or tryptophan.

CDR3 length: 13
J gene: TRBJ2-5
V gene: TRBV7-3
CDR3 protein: CASSTRPQETQYF

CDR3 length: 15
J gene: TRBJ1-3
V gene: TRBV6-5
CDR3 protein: CASSYAGYSGNTIYF

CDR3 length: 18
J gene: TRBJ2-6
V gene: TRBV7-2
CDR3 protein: CASSFLAGGFSGANVLTF

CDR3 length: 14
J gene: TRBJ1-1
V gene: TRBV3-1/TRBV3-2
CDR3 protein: CASSQEQGFTEAFF

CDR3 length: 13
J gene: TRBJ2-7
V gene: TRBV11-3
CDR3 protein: CASSLVGGSEQYF

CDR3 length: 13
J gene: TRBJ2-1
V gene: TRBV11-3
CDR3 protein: CASSTTGGNEQFF

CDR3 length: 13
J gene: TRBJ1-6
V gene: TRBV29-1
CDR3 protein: CSVEDRDGSPLHF

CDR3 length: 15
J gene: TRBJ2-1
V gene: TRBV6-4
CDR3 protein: CASSREEATYNEQFF

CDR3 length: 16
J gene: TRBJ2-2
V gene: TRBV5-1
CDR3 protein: CASSLQQRTNTGELFF

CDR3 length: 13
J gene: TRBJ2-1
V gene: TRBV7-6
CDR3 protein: CASSPDFNNEQFF

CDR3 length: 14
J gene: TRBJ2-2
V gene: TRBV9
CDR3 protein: CASSVAGAGGELFF

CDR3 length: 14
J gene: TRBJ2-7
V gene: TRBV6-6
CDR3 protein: CASRPGLAVYEQYF

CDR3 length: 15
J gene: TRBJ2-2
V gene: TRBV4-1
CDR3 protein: CASSHPTTNTGELFF

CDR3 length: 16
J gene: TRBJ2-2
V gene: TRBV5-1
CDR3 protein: CASSLDGVSGTGELFF

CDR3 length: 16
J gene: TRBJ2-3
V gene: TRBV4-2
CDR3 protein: CASSQDLAGGTDTQYF

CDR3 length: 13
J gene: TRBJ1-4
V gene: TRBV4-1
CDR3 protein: CASSPTVNEKLFF

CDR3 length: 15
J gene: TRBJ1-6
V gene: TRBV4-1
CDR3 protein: CASSQVGSYNSPLHF

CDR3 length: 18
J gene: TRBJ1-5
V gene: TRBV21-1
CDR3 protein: CASSKDQGQSDSNQPQHF